The TCR beta chain described here comes from a study of blood T cell repertoires in COVID-19. The CDR3 length is 14 residues. V gave up 1 base and J gave up 3 bases; unmatched junction bases: 2. Looked up from germline, CDR1 is LGHDT and CDR2 is YNNKEL (reference sequence). This clone was seen a few times. This sample also contains other DNA sequences that code for the same CDR3. In the authors' workflow: Nucleated cell number was recorded as an estimate derived from reference gene primer amplification. Repertoires were generated with immunoSEQ multiplex PCR, while TCRdb's copy carries only in-frame clones and drops some. From that table come the V and J calls and clone size; the DNA was used to work out D and trimming. The sample includes 180,000 or so clones, 88% of them seen just once.

Sequenced sample: peripheral blood. The origin of this receptor is a woman aged 25 to 45 with acute or convalescent COVID-19. The chain links TRBV3-1 (or the pseudogene TRBV3-2) to TRBJ2-5, with TRBD1 matching 7 bases. Here the CDR3 reads CASSQGTGKETQYF. The CDR3 bases are TGTGCCAGCAGCCAAGGGACAGGTAAAGAGACCCAGTACTTC.